This TCR beta chain was recovered during a study of monozygotic twins with inflammatory bowel disease. Study-wide points: It was in IBD patients that TCRbeta diversity (inverse Simpson) was lower than in healthy co-twins.

Germline V gene sequence: CDR1 SGHTA, CDR2 FQGNSA. CDR3 length equals 14 residues. Comments on this clonotype: Its cognate antigen is unknown.

TCRdb re-called the 5' RACE reads and gives one entry per CDR3 protein, without DNA. In total, the table holds some 440,000 distinct CDR3 sequences. What was sequenced was blood. The chain has TRBV7-2 and TRBJ2-5. This sequence originates from a human donor with ulcerative colitis or Crohn's disease, or a healthy co-twin of an affected twin (not recorded which). The CDR3 is CASSFTSFGETQYF.